This T cell receptor (beta chain) was captured in a study of shared clonotypes between healthy human individuals. Study at large: The people who gave samples were a couple of women and a few men aged 18 to 49. The study, taken as a whole, reports: Sequencing of the sorted subsets was shown by rarefaction to be incomplete despite large depth.

This was a deep-level run. Data came from immunoSEQ multiplex PCR; TCRdb stores just in-frame clones and leaves some out. The profile covers a few hundred thousand clones, with 95% to 96% appearing a single time and 0.095% to 0.12% taken by the ten largest. A remark on this clone: The antigen is not known.

Naive CD8 populations comprised CD45RO-negative cells positively selected for CCR7, excluding terminally differentiated effector memory CD45RA+ cells. There were no recent acute infections or vaccinations among the donors, who were healthy HIV-negative adults. With 4 bases removed from V and 0 bases from J, the gap between germline ends came to 12 bases. The CDR3 totals 16 residues. CDR1 is SNHLY, CDR2 FYNNEI, per germline. The chain couples TRBV2 to TRBJ2-2; D not certain. This TCR came from a woman aged 25-40 years in good health. Specimen: naive CD8+ T cells sorted from blood. This chain's CDR3 is CASSVGRPANTGELFF. CDR3 nucleotides: TGTGCCAGCAGTGTGGGCAGGCCCGCGAACACCGGGGAGCTGTTTTTT.